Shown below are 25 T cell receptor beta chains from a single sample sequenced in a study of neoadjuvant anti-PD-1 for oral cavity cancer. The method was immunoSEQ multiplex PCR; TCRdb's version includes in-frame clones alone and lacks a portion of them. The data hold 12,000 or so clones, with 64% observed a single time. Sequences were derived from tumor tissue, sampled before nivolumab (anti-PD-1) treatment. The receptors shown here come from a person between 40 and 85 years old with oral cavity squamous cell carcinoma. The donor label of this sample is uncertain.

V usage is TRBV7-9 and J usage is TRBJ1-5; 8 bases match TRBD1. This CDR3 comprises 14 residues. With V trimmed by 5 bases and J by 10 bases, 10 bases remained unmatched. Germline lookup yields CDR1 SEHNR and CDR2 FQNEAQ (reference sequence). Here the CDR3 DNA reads TGTGCCAGCAGCAAAGGGACAGGAGAAATACCCCAGCATTTT. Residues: CASSKGTGEIPQHF.

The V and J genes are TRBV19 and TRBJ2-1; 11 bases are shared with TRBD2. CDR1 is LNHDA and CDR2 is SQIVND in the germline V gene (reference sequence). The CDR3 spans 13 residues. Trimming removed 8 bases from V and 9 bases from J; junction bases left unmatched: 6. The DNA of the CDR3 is TGTGCCAGTGGCACTCTAGCGGGGGGTGAGCAGTTCTTC. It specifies CASGTLAGGEQFF.

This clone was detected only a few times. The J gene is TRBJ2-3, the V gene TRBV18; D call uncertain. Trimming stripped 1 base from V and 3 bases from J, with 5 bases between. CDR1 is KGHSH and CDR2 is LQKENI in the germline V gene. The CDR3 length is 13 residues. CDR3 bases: TGTGCCAGCTCACCACAGAATACAGATACGCAGTATTTT. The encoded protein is CASSPQNTDTQYF.

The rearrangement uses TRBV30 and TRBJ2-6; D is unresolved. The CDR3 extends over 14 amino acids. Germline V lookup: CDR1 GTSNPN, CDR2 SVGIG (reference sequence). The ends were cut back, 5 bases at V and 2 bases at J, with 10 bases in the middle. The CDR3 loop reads CAWVNSAGANVLTF. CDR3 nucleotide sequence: TGTGCCTGGGTGAATTCAGCTGGGGCCAACGTCCTGACTTTC.

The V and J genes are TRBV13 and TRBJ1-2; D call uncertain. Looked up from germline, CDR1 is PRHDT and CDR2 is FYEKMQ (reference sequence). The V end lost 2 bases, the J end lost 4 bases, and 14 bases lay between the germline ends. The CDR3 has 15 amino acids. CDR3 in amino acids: CASSLWGGMAYGYTF. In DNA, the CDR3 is TGTGCCAGCAGCTTATGGGGAGGGATGGCCTATGGCTACACCTTC. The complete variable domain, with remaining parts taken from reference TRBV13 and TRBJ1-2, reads AAGVIQSPRHLIKEKRETATLKCYPIPRHDTVYWYQQGPGQDPQFLISFYEKMQSDKGSIPDRFSAQQFSDYHSELNMSSLELGDSALYFCASSLWGGMAYGYTFGSGTRLTVV.

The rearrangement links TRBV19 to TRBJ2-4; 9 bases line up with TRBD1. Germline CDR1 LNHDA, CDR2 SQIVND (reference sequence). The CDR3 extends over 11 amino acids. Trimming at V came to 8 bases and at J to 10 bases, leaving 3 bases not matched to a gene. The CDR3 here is CASGTGTIQYF. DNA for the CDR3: TGTGCCAGTGGGACAGGGACGATTCAGTACTTC.

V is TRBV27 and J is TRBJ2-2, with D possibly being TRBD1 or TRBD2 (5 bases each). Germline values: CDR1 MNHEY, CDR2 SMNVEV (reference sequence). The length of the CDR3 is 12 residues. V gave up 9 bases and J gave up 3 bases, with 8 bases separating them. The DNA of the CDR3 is TGTGCCAGACGGGGACACACCGGGGAGCTGTTTTTT. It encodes CARRGHTGELFF.

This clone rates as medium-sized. CDR3 bases: TGTGCCAGCAGGGATGGGGCAGGCCTTTACAATGAGCAGTTCTTC. It yields the protein CASRDGAGLYNEQFF. The J gene is TRBJ2-1, the V gene TRBV7-9, with D perhaps matching TRBD1 (5 bases). The CDR3 runs 15 residues. V lost 6 bases and J 4 bases, leaving 16 bases between the germline ends. Germline-derived CDR1 and CDR2 are SEHNR and FQNEAQ (reference sequence).

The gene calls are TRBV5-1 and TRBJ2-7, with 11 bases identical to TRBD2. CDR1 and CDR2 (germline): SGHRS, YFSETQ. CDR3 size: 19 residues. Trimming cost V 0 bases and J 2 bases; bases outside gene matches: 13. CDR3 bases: TGCGCCAGCAGCTTGGAACCCGGGAGTACTAGCGGGGGAGCCTACGAGCAGTACTTC. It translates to CASSLEPGSTSGGAYEQYF.

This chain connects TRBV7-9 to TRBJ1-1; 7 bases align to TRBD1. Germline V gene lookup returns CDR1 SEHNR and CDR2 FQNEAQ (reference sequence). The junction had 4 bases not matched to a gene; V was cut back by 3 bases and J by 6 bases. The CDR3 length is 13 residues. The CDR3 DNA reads TGTGCCAGCAGCTTCTACCAGGGGGCTGAAGCTTTCTTT. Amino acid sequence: CASSFYQGAEAFF. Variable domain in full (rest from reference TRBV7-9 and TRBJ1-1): DTGVSQNPRHKITKRGQNVTFRCDPISEHNRLYWYRQTLGQGPEFLTYFQNEAQLEKSRLLSDRFSAERPKGSFSTLEIQRTEQGDSAMYLCASSFYQGAEAFFGQGTRLTVV.

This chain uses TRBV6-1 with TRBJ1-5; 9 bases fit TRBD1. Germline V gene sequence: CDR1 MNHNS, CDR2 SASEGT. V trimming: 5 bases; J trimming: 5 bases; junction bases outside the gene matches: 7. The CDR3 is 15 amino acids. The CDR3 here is CASSLTGGEDQPQHF. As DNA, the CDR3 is TGTGCCAGCAGTCTAACAGGGGGCGAGGATCAGCCCCAGCATTTT.

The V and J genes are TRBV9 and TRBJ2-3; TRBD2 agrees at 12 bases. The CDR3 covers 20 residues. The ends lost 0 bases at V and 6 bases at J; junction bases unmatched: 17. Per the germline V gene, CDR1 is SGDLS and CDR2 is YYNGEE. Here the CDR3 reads CASSVATIRLAGGPTDTQYF. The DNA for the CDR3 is TGTGCCAGCAGCGTAGCTACTATTAGGCTAGCGGGAGGGCCCACGGATACGCAGTATTTT.

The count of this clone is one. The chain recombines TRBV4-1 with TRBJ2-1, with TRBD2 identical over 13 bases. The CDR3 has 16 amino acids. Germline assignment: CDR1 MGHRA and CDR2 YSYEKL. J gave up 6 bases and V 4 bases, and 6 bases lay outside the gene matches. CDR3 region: CASSLLGLAGINEQFF. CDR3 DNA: TGCGCCAGCAGCCTCCTGGGACTAGCGGGGATCAATGAGCAGTTCTTC.

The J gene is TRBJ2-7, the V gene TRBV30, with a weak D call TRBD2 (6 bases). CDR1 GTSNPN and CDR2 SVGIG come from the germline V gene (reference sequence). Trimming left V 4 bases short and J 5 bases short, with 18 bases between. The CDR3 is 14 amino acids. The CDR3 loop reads CAWNPKLALHEQYF. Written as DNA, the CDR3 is TGTGCCTGGAATCCTAAACTAGCACTCCACGAGCAGTACTTC.

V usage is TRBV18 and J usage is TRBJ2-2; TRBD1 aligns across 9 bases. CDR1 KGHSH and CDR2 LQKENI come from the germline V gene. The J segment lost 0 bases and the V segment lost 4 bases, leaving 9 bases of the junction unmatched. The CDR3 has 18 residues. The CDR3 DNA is TGTGCCAGCTCACTGCGCCGGGACAGGGTAGCGAACACCGGGGAGCTGTTTTTT. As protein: CASSLRRDRVANTGELFF.

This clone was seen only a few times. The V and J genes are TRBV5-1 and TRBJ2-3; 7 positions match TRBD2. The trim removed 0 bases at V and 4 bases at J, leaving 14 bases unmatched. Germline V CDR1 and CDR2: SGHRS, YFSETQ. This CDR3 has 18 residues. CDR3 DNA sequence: TGCGCCAGCAGCTTGGATGGGAGGGCTAGCAAAAGCGCAGATACGCAGTATTTT. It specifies CASSLDGRASKSADTQYF.

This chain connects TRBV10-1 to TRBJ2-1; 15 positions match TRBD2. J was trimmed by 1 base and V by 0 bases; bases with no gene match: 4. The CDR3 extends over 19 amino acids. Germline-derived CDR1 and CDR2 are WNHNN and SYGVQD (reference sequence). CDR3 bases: TGCGCCAGCAGTGAGTCCTGGGGACTAGCGGGGGGATCCTACAATGAGCAGTTCTTC. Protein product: CASSESWGLAGGSYNEQFF.

In DNA form, the CDR3 reads TGTGCCAGCAGCCAAGGGGCGAGGCGAGAGACCCAGTACTTC. Amino acids: CASSQGARRETQYF. This sequence joins TRBV14 and TRBJ2-5; D ambiguous. V was pared by 1 base and J by 4 bases, with 10 bases between. Per germline, CDR1 SGHDN and CDR2 FVKESK. CDR3 size: 14 residues. Filled out from reference TRBV14 and TRBJ2-5, the complete variable domain reads EAGVTQFPSHSVIEKGQTVTLRCDPISGHDNLYWYRRVMGKEIKFLLHFVKESKQDESGMPNNRFLAERTGGTYSTLKVQPAELEDSGVYFCASSQGARRETQYFGPGTRLLVL.

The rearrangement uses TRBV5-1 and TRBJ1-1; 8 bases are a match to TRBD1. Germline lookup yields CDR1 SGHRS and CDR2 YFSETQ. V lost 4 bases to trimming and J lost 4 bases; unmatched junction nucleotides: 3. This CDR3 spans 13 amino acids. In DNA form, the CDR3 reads TGCGCCAGCAGCGGGACAGGTCTCACTGAAGCTTTCTTT. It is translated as CASSGTGLTEAFF.

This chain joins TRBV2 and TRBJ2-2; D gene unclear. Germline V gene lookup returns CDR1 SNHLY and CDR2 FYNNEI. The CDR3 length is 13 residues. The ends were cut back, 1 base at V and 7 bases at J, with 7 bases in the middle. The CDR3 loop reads CASSEVGNGELFF. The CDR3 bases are TGTGCCAGCAGTGAAGTAGGGAACGGGGAGCTGTTTTTT.

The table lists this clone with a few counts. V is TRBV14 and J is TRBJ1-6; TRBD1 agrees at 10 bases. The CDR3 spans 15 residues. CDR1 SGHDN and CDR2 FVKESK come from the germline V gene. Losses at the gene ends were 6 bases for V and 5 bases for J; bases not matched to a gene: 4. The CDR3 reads CASRPGQGNNSPLHF. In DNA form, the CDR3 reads TGTGCCAGCAGACCGGGACAGGGGAATAATTCACCCCTCCACTTT.

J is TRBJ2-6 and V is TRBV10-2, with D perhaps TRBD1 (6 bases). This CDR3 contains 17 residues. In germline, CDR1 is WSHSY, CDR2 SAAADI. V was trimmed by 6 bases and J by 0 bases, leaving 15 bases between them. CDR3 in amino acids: CASRKGVANSGANVLTF. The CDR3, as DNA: TGCGCCAGCAGAAAGGGGGTTGCTAACTCTGGGGCCAACGTCCTGACTTTC.

The DNA for the CDR3 is TGTGCCAGCAGTGAAGTGACATATAGCAATCAGCCCCAGCATTTT. It translates to CASSEVTYSNQPQHF. This chain links TRBV6-1 with TRBJ1-5; no clear D. Germline V lookup: CDR1 MNHNS, CDR2 SASEGT. Trimming took off 1 base at V and 0 bases at J, with 7 bases between the two ends. The CDR3 spans 15 residues.

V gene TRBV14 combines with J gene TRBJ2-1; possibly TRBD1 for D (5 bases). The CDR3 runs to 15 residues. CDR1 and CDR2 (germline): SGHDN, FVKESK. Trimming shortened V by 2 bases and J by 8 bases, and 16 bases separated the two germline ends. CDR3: CASSQIGAWKDEQFF. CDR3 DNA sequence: TGTGCCAGCAGCCAAATAGGGGCGTGGAAGGATGAGCAGTTCTTC.

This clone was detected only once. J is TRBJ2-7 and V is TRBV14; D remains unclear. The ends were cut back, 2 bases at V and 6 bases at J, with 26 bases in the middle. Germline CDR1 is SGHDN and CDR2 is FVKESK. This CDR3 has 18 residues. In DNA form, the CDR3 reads TGTGCCAGCAGCCAACGAATGCAGGACCACTCTGCCTCCGCCGAGCAGTACTTC. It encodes CASSQRMQDHSASAEQYF.